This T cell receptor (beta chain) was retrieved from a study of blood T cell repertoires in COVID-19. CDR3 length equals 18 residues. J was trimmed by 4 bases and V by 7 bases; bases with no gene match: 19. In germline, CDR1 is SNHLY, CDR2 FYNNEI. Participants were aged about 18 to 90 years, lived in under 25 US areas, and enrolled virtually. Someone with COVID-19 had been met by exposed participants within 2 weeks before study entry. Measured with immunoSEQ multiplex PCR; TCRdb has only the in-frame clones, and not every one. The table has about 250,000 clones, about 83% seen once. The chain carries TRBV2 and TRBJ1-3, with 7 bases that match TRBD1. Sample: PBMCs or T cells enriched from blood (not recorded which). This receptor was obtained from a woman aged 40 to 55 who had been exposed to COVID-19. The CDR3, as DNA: TGTGCCAGCAAAGAGGGTCTGGGGACAGCGAGAGGCGGAAACACCATATATTTT. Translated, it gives CASKEGLGTARGGNTIYF.